This T cell receptor beta chain was sequenced during a study of blood T cell repertoires in COVID-19. Study-wide context: Researchers got acute and convalescent COVID-19 samples from the United States, Italy and Spain.

V shed 4 bases, J shed 5 bases, and the junction held 4 bases outside the gene matches. The CDR3 has 13 residues. CDR1 and CDR2 (germline): SGHRS, YFSETQ. As handled by the study authors: Amplified reference gene primers provided the basis for estimating nucleated cell counts. Repertoires were generated with immunoSEQ multiplex PCR, while TCRdb's copy carries only in-frame clones and drops some. V and J calls and clone size are given by that table; D and trimming were obtained from the DNA. The sample yields about 170,000 clones, 85% to 90% seen once. This chain uses TRBV5-1 with TRBJ1-2; 8 bases match TRBD1. The TCR comes from a man between 18 and 29 years old with active or convalescent COVID-19. The sequenced sample consisted of peripheral blood. Here the CDR3 DNA reads TGCGCCAGCAGCCCCGGACAGGGATATGGCTACACCTTC. Translation gives CASSPGQGYGYTF.